Sequencing of this TCR beta chain was carried out in a study of sequential checkpoint blockade in melanoma. Whole-study context: Randomization was 1:1 between first-line nivolumab→ipilimumab and ipilimumab→nivolumab.

Germline values: CDR1 MGHRA, CDR2 YSYEKL. The length of the CDR3 is 17 residues. V was pared by 4 bases and J by 2 bases, with 9 bases of the junction left unmatched. Using immunoSEQ multiplex PCR, the repertoire was profiled, and TCRdb retains in-frame clones only, with some absent. The sample holds more than 10,000 clones, over 60% seen once. Treatment given: randomized to nivolumab then ipilimumab (arm A) or the reverse (arm B). The TCR sequence derives from a human donor with melanoma. The J gene is TRBJ2-1, the V gene TRBV4-1, with 9 bases identical to TRBD1. The source was CD8+ T cells sorted from blood (inferred from file names), collected from a patient given nivolumab and ipilimumab in sequence. CDR3 protein: CASSLQAGTGPYNEQFF. For the CDR3, the DNA is TGCGCCAGCAGCCTACAAGCCGGGACAGGGCCCTACAATGAGCAGTTCTTC.